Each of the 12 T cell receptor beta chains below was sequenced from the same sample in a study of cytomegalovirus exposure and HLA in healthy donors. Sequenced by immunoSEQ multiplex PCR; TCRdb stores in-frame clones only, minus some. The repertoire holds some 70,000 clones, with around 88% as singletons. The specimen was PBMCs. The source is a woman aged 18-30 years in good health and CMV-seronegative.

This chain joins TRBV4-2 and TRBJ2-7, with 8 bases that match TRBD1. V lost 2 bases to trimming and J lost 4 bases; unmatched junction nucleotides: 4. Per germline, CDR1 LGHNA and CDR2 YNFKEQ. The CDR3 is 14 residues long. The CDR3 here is CASSQQDREYEQYF. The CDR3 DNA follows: TGTGCCAGCAGCCAACAGGACAGGGAGTACGAGCAGTACTTC.

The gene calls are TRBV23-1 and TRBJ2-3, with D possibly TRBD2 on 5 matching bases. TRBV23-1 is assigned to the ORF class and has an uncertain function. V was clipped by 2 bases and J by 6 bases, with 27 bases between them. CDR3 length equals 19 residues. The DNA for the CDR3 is TGCGCCAGCAGTCAACTCTGCCTAGGAGCGGTCGCTCTGCATGATACGCAGTATTTT. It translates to CASSQLCLGAVALHDTQYF.

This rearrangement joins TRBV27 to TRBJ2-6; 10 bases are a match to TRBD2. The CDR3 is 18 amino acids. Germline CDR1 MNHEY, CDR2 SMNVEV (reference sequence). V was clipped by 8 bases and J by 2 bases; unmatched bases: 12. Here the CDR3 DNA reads TGTGCCAGCGGAACTCGAGCGGGAGGGCCCACTGGGGCCAACGTCCTGACTTTC. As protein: CASGTRAGGPTGANVLTF.

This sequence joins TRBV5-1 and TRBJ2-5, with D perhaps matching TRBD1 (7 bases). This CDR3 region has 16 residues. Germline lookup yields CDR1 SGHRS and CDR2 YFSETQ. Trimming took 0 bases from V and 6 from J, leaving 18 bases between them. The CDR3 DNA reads TGCGCCAGCAGCTTGGCCGGAGGGGGCACGAAAAAGACCCAGTACTTC. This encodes CASSLAGGGTKKTQYF.

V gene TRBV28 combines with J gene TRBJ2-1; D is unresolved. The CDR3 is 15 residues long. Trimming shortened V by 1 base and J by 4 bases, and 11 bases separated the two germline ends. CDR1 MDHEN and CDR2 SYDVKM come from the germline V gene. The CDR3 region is CASSLYGQSYNEQFF. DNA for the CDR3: TGTGCCAGCAGTTTATATGGGCAGTCGTACAATGAGCAGTTCTTC.

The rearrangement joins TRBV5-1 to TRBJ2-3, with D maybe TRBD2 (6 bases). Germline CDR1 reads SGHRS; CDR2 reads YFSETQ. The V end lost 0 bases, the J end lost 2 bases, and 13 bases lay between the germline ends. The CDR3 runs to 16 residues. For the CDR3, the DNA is TGCGCCAGCAGCTTGGGATTCGGCGGGAACACAGATACGCAGTATTTT. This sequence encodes CASSLGFGGNTDTQYF. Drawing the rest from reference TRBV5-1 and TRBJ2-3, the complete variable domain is KAGVTQTPRYLIKTRGQQVTLSCSPISGHRSVSWYQQTPGQGLQFLFEYFSETQRNKGNFPGRFSGRQFSNSRSEMNVSTLELGDSALYLCASSLGFGGNTDTQYFGPGTRLTVL.

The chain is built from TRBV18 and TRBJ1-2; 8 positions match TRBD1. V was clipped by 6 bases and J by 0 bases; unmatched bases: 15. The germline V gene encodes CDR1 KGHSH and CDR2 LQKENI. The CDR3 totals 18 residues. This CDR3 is CASSTPGQGAPANYGYTF. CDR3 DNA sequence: TGTGCCAGCTCCACACCGGGCCAGGGGGCCCCCGCTAACTATGGCTACACCTTC.

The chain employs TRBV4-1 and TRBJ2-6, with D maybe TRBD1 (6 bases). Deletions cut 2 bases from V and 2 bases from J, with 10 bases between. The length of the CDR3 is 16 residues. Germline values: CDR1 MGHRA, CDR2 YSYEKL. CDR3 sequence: CASSQHPGAGANVLTF. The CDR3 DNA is TGCGCCAGCAGCCAACACCCAGGGGCTGGGGCCAACGTCCTGACTTTC.

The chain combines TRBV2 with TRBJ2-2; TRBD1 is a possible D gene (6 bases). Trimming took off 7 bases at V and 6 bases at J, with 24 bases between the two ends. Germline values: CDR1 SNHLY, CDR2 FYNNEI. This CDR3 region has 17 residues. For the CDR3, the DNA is TGTGCCAGCACTACAGGGTTAGTTCGATTTGTCGCCGGGGAGCTGTTTTTT. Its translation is CASTTGLVRFVAGELFF.

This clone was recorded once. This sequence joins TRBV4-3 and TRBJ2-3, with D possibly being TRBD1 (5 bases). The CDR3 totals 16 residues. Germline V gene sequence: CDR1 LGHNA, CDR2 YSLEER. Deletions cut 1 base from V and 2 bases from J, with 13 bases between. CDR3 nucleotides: TGCGCCAGCAGCCAAGGAGACAGTCTCTTCACAGATACGCAGTATTTT. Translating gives CASSQGDSLFTDTQYF.

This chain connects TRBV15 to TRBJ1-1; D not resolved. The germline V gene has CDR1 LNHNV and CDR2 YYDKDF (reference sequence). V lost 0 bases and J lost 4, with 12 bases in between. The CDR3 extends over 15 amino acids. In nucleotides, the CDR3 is TGTGCCACCAGCAGAGAGGGCTCCCTGGGCACTGAAGCTTTCTTT. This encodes CATSREGSLGTEAFF. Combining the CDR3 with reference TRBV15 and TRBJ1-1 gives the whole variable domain DAMVIQNPRYQVTQFGKPVTLSCSQTLNHNVMYWYQQKSSQAPKLLFHYYDKDFNNEADTPDNFQSRRPNTSFCFLDIRSPGLGDTAMYLCATSREGSLGTEAFFGQGTRLTVV.

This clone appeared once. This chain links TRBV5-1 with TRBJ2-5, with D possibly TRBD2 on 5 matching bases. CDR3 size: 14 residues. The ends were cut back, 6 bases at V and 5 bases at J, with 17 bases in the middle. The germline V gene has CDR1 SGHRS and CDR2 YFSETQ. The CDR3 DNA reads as TGCGCCAGCACCAAGTCGGCGGGTTGGGAGACCCAGTACTTC. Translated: CASTKSAGWETQYF.